This T cell receptor (beta chain) was sequenced for a study of Graves' ophthalmopathy and Graves' hyperthyroidism. For the study at large: Peripheral blood was gathered at the point of initial diagnosis, before any treatment started.

Investigators amplified TCR beta CDR3 regions from RNA transcripts. HTBI-primed first-round RT-PCR preceded second-round multiplex PCR. Using its own MiXCR run on the multiplex PCR reads, TCRdb lists one record per CDR3 protein. This table has hundreds of thousands of distinct CDR3 sequences, about 20% appearing once. This clonotype came up many times. The CDR3 runs 12 residues. V lost 5 bases, J lost 7 bases, and 4 bases stayed unmatched. Germline values: CDR1 SNHLY, CDR2 FYNNEI. This TCR came from a woman aged 18-29 years with stable Graves' hyperthyroidism. Some clones in this sample may be carry-over from other donors' samples. The rearrangement links TRBV2 to TRBJ1-1; 7 bases fit TRBD1. The sample was peripheral blood. CDR3 in amino acids: CASSTDRVEAFF. In DNA form, the CDR3 reads TGTGCCAGCAGTACCGACAGGGTTGAAGCTTTCTTT. The full variable domain, completed using reference TRBV2 and TRBJ1-1, is EPEVTQTPSHQVTQMGQEVILRCVPISNHLYFYWYRQILGQKVEFLVSFYNNEISEKSEIFDDQFSVERPDGSNFTLKIRSTKLEDSAMYFCASSTDRVEAFFGQGTRLTVV.